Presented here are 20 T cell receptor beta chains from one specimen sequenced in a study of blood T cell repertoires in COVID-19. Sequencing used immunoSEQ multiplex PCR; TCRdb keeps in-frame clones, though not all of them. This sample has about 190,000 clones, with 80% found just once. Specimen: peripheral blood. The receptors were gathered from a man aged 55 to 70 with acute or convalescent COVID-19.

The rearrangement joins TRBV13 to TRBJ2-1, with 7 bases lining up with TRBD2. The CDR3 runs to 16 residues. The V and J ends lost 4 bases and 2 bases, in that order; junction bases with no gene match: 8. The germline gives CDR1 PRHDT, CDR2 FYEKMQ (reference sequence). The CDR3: CASSSLRGRTYNEQFF. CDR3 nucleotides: TGTGCCAGCAGCTCACTACGCGGGAGAACCTACAATGAGCAGTTCTTC.

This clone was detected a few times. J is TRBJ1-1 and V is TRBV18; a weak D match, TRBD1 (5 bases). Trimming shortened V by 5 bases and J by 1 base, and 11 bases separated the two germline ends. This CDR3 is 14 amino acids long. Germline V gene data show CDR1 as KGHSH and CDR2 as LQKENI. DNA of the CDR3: TGTGCCAGCTCATCCTCCGGGGGGAACACTGAAGCTTTCTTT. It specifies CASSSSGGNTEAFF.

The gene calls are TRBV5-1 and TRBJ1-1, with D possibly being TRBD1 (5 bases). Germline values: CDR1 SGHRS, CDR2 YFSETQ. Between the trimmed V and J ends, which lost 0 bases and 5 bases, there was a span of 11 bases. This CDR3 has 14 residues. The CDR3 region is CASSLETASTEAFF. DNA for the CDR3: TGCGCCAGCAGCTTGGAGACAGCTTCGACTGAAGCTTTCTTT.

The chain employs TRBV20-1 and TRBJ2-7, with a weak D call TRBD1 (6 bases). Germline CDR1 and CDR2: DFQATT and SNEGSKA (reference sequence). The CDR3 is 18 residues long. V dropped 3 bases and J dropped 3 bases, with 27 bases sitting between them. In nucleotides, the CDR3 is TGCAGTGCTAGTATCGGCAGGGGATCTTTCACTGACTACTACGAGCAGTACTTC. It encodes CSASIGRGSFTDYYEQYF.

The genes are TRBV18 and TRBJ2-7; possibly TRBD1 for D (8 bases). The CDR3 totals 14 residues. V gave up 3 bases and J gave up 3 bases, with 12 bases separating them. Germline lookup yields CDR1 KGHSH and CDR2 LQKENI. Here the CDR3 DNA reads TGTGCCAGCTCACCTACAGGGGGGGGCTACGAGCAGTACTTC. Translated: CASSPTGGGYEQYF.

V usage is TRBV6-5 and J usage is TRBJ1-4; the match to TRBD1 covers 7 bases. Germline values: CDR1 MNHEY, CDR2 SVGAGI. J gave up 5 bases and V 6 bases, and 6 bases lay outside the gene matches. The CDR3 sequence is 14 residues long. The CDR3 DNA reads TGTGCCAGCAGGATAACAGGGGCGAATGAAAAACTGTTTTTT. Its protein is CASRITGANEKLFF.

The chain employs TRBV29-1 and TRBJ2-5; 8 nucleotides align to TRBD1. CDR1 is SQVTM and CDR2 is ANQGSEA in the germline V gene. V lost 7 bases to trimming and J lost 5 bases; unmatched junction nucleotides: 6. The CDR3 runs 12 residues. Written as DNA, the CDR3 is TGCAGCGGTAAGACAGGGGCCGAGACCCAGTACTTC. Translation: CSGKTGAETQYF.

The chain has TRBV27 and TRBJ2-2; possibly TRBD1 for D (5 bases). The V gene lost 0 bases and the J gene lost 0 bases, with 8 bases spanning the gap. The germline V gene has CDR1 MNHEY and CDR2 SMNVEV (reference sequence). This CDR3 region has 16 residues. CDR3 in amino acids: CASSLSGHSNTGELFF. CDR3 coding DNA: TGTGCCAGCAGTTTATCGGGGCACTCGAACACCGGGGAGCTGTTTTTT.

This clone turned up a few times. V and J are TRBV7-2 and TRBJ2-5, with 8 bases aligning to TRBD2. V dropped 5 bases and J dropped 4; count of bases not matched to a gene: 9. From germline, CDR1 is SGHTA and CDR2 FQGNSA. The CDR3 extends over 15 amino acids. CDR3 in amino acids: CASSISSAGGETQYF. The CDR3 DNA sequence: TGTGCCAGCAGCATATCGAGCGCGGGAGGAGAGACCCAGTACTTC.

The CDR3 spells CASSYSSGGSHGYTF. The CDR3 DNA is TGTGCCAGCAGTTACTCATCGGGGGGATCGCATGGCTACACCTTC. This rearrangement joins TRBV6-5 to TRBJ1-2; tentative D call: TRBD1 (5 bases). CDR1 is MNHEY and CDR2 is SVGAGI in the germline V gene. The V end was cut by 0 bases, the J end by 6 bases, with 14 bases between. The CDR3 contains 15 residues.

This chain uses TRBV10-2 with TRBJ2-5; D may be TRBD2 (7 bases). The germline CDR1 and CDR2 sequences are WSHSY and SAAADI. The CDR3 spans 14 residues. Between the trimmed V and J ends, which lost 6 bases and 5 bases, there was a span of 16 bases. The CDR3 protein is CASRRGGLDETQYF. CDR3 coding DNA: TGCGCCAGCAGGAGGGGGGGCCTAGATGAGACCCAGTACTTC.

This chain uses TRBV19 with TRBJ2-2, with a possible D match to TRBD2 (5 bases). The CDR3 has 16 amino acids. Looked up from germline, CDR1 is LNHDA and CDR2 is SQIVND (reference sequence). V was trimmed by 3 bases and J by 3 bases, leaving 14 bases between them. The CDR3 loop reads CASSILGAVDTGELFF. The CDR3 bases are TGTGCCAGTAGTATCCTCGGAGCGGTTGACACCGGGGAGCTGTTTTTT. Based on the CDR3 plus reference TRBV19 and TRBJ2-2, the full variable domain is DGGITQSPKYLFRKEGQNVTLSCEQNLNHDAMYWYRQDPGQGLRLIYYSQIVNDFQKGDIAEGYSVSREKKESFPLTVTSAQKNPTAFYLCASSILGAVDTGELFFGEGSRLTVL.

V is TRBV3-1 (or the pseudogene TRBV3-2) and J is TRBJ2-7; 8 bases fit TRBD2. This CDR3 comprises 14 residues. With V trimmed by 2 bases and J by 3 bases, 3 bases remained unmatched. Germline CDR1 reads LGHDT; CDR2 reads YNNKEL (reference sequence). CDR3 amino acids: CASSQTSGYYEQYF. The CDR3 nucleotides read TGTGCCAGCAGCCAAACTAGCGGATACTACGAGCAGTACTTC.

In nucleotides, the CDR3 is TGTGCCAGCAGTGTCGGGGGGGCGAACACCGGGGAGCTGTTTTTT. Translated: CASSVGGANTGELFF. The chain is built from TRBV2 and TRBJ2-2, with 8 bases lining up with TRBD2. The length of the CDR3 is 15 residues. J lost 0 bases, V lost 4 bases, and 1 base had no gene match. CDR1 SNHLY and CDR2 FYNNEI come from the germline V gene.

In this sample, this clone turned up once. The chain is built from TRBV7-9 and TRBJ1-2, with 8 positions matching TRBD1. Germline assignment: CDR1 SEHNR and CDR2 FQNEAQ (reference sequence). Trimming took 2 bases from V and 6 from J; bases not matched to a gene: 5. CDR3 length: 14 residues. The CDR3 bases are TGTGCCAGCAGCTTACAGGGGGCGCGAAATGGCTACACCTTC. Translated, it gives CASSLQGARNGYTF.

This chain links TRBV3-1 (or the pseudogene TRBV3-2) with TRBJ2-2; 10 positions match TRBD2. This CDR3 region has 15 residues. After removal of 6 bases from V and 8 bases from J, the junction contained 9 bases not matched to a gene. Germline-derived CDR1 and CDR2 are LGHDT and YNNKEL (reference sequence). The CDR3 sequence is CASRLTGTSVGELFF. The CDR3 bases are TGTGCCAGCAGGTTAACCGGGACTAGCGTAGGGGAGCTGTTTTTT.

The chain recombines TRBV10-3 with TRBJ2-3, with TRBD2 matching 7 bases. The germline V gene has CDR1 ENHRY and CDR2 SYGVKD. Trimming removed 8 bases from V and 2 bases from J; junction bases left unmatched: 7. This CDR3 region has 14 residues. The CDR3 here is CAISPGGATDTQYF. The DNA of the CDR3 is TGTGCCATCTCTCCGGGGGGAGCCACAGATACGCAGTATTTT.

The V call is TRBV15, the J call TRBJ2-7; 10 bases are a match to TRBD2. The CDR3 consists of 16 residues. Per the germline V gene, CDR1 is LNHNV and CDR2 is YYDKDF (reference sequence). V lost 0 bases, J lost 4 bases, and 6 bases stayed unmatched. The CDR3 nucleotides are TGTGCCACCAGCAGAGATATCCTAGCGGGAGCTTACGAGCAGTACTTC. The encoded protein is CATSRDILAGAYEQYF.

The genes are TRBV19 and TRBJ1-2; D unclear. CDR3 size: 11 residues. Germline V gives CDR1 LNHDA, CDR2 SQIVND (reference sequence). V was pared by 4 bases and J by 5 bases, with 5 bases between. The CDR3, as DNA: TGTGCCAGTAGTAGACATTATGGCTACACCTTC. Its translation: CASSRHYGYTF.

The CDR3 coding sequence is TGTGCCAGCTCAACAACAGGGGAAACTGAAGCTTTCTTT. As protein: CASSTTGETEAFF. The rearrangement uses TRBV18 and TRBJ1-1, with TRBD1 matching over 7 bases. CDR3 length: 13 amino acids. Germline V gene lookup returns CDR1 KGHSH and CDR2 LQKENI. V lost 5 bases and J lost 5; bases outside the gene matches: 5.